The source of this T cell receptor beta chain is a study of control samples from healthy donors and cancer patients (TCRdb year 2020). As for this clone: No cognate antigen has been identified for it. Per-base qualities were not stored, and no clone one base away is much larger.

Library creation used the immunoSEQ multiplex PCR assay. TCRdb re-hosts the immuneACCESS table, in-frame sequences only. Its copies lack some clones; in the studies checked, an unresolved V gene accounts for under half of them, and the cause for the rest is not known. A total of about 98,000 clones appear in this sample, about 91% of them only once. The ten top clones hold 2.5% of the sample. CDR1 and CDR2 (MNHEY, SVGAGI) derive from the germline V gene. V sheds 6 bases and J sheds 13 bases, leaving 12 bases between their ends. The CDR3 has 11 amino acids, counting the end cysteine and phenylalanine. The DNA shown is the 33-base CDR3, in frame from base 1.

The sample consisted of blood. This sequence was found in a woman younger than 35 in good health. The chain is encoded by TRBV6-5 joined to TRBJ1-4, with the D segment identity uncertain. DNA sequence: TGTGCCAGCAGAAATCTGGGTAGACTGTTTTTT. The translation is CASRNLGRLFF.